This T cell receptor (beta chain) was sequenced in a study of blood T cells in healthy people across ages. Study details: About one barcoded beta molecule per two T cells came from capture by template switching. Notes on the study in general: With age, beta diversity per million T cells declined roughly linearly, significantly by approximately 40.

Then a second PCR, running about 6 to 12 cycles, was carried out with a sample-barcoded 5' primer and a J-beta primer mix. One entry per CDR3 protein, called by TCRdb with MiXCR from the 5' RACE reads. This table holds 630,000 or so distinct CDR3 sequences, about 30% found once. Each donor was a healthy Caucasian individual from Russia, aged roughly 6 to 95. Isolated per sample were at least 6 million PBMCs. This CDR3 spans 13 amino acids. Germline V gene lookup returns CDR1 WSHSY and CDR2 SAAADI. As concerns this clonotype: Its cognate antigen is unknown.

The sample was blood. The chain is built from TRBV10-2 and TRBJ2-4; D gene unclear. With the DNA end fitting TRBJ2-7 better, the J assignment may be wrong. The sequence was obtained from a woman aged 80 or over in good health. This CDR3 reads CASSELPRYEQYF. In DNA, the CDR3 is TGCGCCAGCAGTGAGCTTCCTAGGTACGAGCAGTACTTC.